One sample yielded the 7 T cell receptor beta chains listed below, sequenced in a study of Graves' ophthalmopathy and Graves' hyperthyroidism. Amplification of TCR beta CDR3 regions used RNA transcripts. Scientists carried out first-round RT-PCR using HTBI primers and then a second-round multiplex PCR. TCRdb redid the calling of the multiplex PCR reads with MiXCR, one entry per CDR3 protein. This sample yields about 160,000 distinct CDR3 sequences, of which under 40% are seen a single time; about 6% belongs to the top ten. Sample: peripheral blood. Every receptor here comes from a woman aged 40 to 50 with Graves' ophthalmopathy.

V is TRBV24-1 and J is TRBJ2-2; tentatively, D is TRBD1 (6 bases). V gave up 3 bases and J gave up 0 bases, with 10 bases separating them. Per germline, CDR1 KGHDR and CDR2 SFDVKD. This CDR3 contains 16 residues. In DNA form, the CDR3 reads TGTGCCACCAGTGATATCAGGGGCCCGAACACCGGGGAGCTGTTTTTT. Translation gives CATSDIRGPNTGELFF.

The chain employs TRBV30 and TRBJ1-1, with D unclear. The V gene lost 4 bases and the J gene lost 2 bases, with 11 bases spanning the gap. Per germline, CDR1 GTSNPN and CDR2 SVGIG (reference sequence). CDR3 length: 13 amino acids. CDR3 DNA: TGTGCCTGGACCTCACATTACAACACTGAAGCTTTCTTT. Residues: CAWTSHYNTEAFF.

This clonotype was detected many times. The rearrangement links TRBV30 to TRBJ1-1; 10 bases line up with TRBD1. The germline gives CDR1 GTSNPN, CDR2 SVGIG (reference sequence). There are 16 residues in the CDR3. V gave up 7 bases and J gave up 2 bases; unmatched junction bases: 13. CDR3 loop: CASHPGQGIRNTEAFF. The DNA of the CDR3 is TGTGCCTCTCACCCGGGACAGGGGATAAGAAACACTGAAGCTTTCTTT.

J is TRBJ2-5 and V is TRBV20-1; TRBD2 agrees at 8 bases. Unmatched junction bases numbered 7, after V lost 0 bases and J lost 4 bases. Germline V gives CDR1 DFQATT, CDR2 SNEGSKA (reference sequence). The CDR3 sequence is 15 residues long. The CDR3, as DNA: TGCAGTGCTAGAGATCTGGCGGGAGGTGGAGAGACCCAGTACTTC. Amino acid sequence: CSARDLAGGGETQYF.

The J gene is TRBJ2-7, the V gene TRBV6-5; 8 bases match TRBD1. CDR3 size: 15 residues. Germline V lookup: CDR1 MNHEY, CDR2 SVGAGI. V lost 0 bases to trimming and J lost 3 bases; unmatched junction nucleotides: 4. CDR3 nucleotide sequence: TGTGCCAGCAGTTACTCTTTCGGACAGGGCTACGAGCAGTACTTC. It specifies CASSYSFGQGYEQYF.

This CDR3 reads CASSWGQGGAGELFF. DNA for the CDR3: TGCGCCAGCAGCTGGGGACAGGGTGGTGCCGGGGAGCTGTTTTTT. V usage is TRBV5-1 and J usage is TRBJ2-2, with TRBD1 identical over 9 bases. The CDR3 spans 15 residues. Germline CDR1 is SGHRS and CDR2 is YFSETQ. Losses at the gene ends were 3 bases for V and 6 bases for J; bases not matched to a gene: 6.

At least ten counts were recorded for this clonotype. This chain links TRBV28 with TRBJ2-5, with TRBD2 identical over 9 bases. CDR1 is MDHEN and CDR2 is SYDVKM in the germline V gene. This CDR3 has 14 amino acids. V was pared by 8 bases and J by 4 bases, with 8 bases of the junction left unmatched. The CDR3 nucleotides read TGTGCCAGCCGGGGCGGGGGGGCCGGAGAGACCCAGTACTTC. Its translation: CASRGGGAGETQYF.